Below are 23 T cell receptor beta chains sequenced from a single sample in a study of T cell responses to AZD1222 COVID-19 vaccine. This table comes from immunoSEQ multiplex PCR, and its TCRdb copy is limited to in-frame clones, with some not included. Found here are roughly 53,000 clones, roughly 84% of them singletons; the top ten hold 25% to 30%. This material consisted of peripheral blood, taken on day 0 of AZD1222 vaccination. Receptors originate from an adult in good health.

This chain uses TRBV28 with TRBJ2-7; no firm D call. This CDR3 comprises 14 residues. CDR1 and CDR2 from the germline V gene are MDHEN and SYDVKM. The germline V and J ends were trimmed by 5 bases and 2 bases, with 13 bases remaining between them. The CDR3 DNA is TGTGCCAGCAGTCGAGATTTTGGCGCCTACGAGCAGTACTTC. Amino acids: CASSRDFGAYEQYF.

The CDR3 region has the DNA TGTGCCAGCAGACAAGGACAGGGAAATCAGCCCCAGCATTTT. Residues: CASRQGQGNQPQHF. V is TRBV6-5 and J is TRBJ1-5, with 8 positions matching TRBD1. CDR1 MNHEY and CDR2 SVGAGI come from the germline V gene. The CDR3 spans 14 residues. V trimming: 6 bases; J trimming: 4 bases; junction bases outside the gene matches: 5.

This clone appeared a single time. The chain couples TRBV6-2 or TRBV6-3 to TRBJ1-5; D may be TRBD1 (5 bases). The CDR3 is 19 amino acids. Per the germline V gene, CDR1 is MNHEY and CDR2 is SVGEGT. The V gene lost 2 bases and the J gene lost 0 bases, with 20 bases spanning the gap. The CDR3 spells CASSYTRQRDHISNQPQHF. For the CDR3, the DNA is TGTGCCAGCAGTTACACCAGACAGCGGGACCATATTAGCAATCAGCCCCAGCATTTT.

CDR3 sequence reads: CASSFLRGKGYTF. The CDR3 DNA follows: TGTGCCAGCAGTTTCCTTAGGGGAAAAGGCTACACCTTC. The chain combines TRBV7-6 with TRBJ1-2; D may be TRBD1 (5 bases). CDR3 length equals 13 residues. From germline, CDR1 is SGHVS and CDR2 FNYEAQ. Trimming removed 6 bases at V and 8 bases at J, with 16 bases between.

This sequence joins TRBV5-1 and TRBJ2-1, with TRBD2 identical over 10 bases. V dropped 0 bases and J dropped 6; count of bases not matched to a gene: 9. CDR1 is SGHRS, CDR2 YFSETQ, per germline. There are 17 residues in the CDR3. The CDR3 nucleotides are TGCGCCAGCAGCTTGGTGGGGACTAGCGAGGATGGCAATGAGCAGTTCTTC. The encoded protein is CASSLVGTSEDGNEQFF.

In its sample, this clone was seen a few times. This sequence joins TRBV11-2 and TRBJ2-3; no reliable D call. Trimming took off 2 bases at V and 7 bases at J, with 13 bases between the two ends. Germline V gene data show CDR1 as SGHAT and CDR2 as FQNNGV. The CDR3 spans 14 residues. CDR3 amino acids: CASSLRSVGHTQYF. CDR3 nucleotides: TGTGCCAGCAGCTTAAGATCCGTAGGACATACGCAGTATTTT.

The CDR3 DNA follows: TGTGCCACCAGCAGAGAACAGGCCGGAGGCACCATATATTTT. It specifies CATSREQAGGTIYF. V gene TRBV15 combines with J gene TRBJ1-3; D perhaps matches TRBD1 (5 bases). Deletions cut 0 bases from V and 9 bases from J, with 12 bases between. The CDR3 consists of 14 residues. The germline CDR1 and CDR2 sequences are LNHNV and YYDKDF (reference sequence). Looking up the rest from reference TRBV15 and TRBJ1-3 gives the full variable domain: DAMVIQNPRYQVTQFGKPVTLSCSQTLNHNVMYWYQQKSSQAPKLLFHYYDKDFNNEADTPDNFQSRRPNTSFCFLDIRSPGLGDTAMYLCATSREQAGGTIYFGEGSWLTVV.

The chain recombines TRBV28 with TRBJ2-7; D remains unclear. Germline V gene lookup returns CDR1 MDHEN and CDR2 SYDVKM. Trimming took 3 bases from V and 0 from J, leaving 12 bases between them. The CDR3 contains 15 residues. CDR3 residues: CASSFKVTGSYEQYF. The CDR3 DNA is TGTGCCAGCAGTTTCAAGGTCACGGGCTCCTACGAGCAGTACTTC.

The gene calls are TRBV28 and TRBJ1-2; TRBD1 is a possible D gene (6 bases). The CDR3 runs 14 residues. Trimming took off 4 bases at V and 6 bases at J, with 15 bases between the two ends. The V gene's germline CDR1 is MDHEN and CDR2 SYDVKM. DNA for the CDR3: TGTGCCAGCAGTTCCCGGACAGCGGTCGATGGCTACACCTTC. Residues: CASSSRTAVDGYTF.

This chain links TRBV19 with TRBJ1-1; TRBD1 matches at 11 bases. J lost 4 bases, V lost 10 bases, and 11 bases had no gene match. Germline CDR1 and CDR2: LNHDA and SQIVND (reference sequence). CDR3 length: 15 residues. Here the CDR3 DNA reads TGTGCCACAGACGCCGGGACAGGGGGGTTCACTGAAGCTTTCTTT. This gives the protein CATDAGTGGFTEAFF.

This clone was seen only a few times. The chain is built from TRBV7-2 and TRBJ1-1; no reliable D call. There are 13 residues in the CDR3. The V and J ends lost 1 base and 1 base respectively, with 4 bases between them. Germline CDR1 reads SGHTA; CDR2 reads FQGNSA. As DNA, the CDR3 is TGTGCCAGCAGCTTAGAAGCGAACACTGAAGCTTTCTTT. Translated, it gives CASSLEANTEAFF. The whole variable domain, filled in from reference TRBV7-2 and TRBJ1-1, reads GAGVSQSPSNKVTEKGKDVELRCDPISGHTALYWYRQSLGQGLEFLIYFQGNSAPDKSGLPSDRFSAERTGGSVSTLTIQRTQQEDSAVYLCASSLEANTEAFFGQGTRLTVV.

The V and J genes are TRBV5-1 and TRBJ2-5; TRBD2 might be the D (7 bases). This CDR3 is built from 15 residues. Germline V CDR1 and CDR2: SGHRS, YFSETQ. Deletions cut 2 bases from V and 1 base from J, with 12 bases between. The CDR3: CASSLGGGIQETQYF. CDR3 DNA: TGCGCCAGCAGCTTAGGCGGGGGCATCCAAGAGACCCAGTACTTC.

V usage is TRBV27 and J usage is TRBJ2-3; 12 bases agree with TRBD1. Looked up from germline, CDR1 is MNHEY and CDR2 is SMNVEV (reference sequence). With V trimmed by 0 bases and J by 4 bases, 5 bases remained unmatched. This CDR3 spans 17 amino acids. Here the CDR3 DNA reads TGTGCCAGCAGTTTATCTTCCGGGACAGGGGGCGCAGATACGCAGTATTTT. Residues: CASSLSSGTGGADTQYF.

V and J are TRBV5-4 and TRBJ1-1; a weak D match, TRBD1 (6 bases). Trimming removed 5 bases from V and 6 bases from J, with 17 bases in between. CDR1 is SGHNT, CDR2 YYREEE, per germline (reference sequence). There are 14 residues in the CDR3. Here the CDR3 DNA reads TGTGCCAGCAGATTCGGGGGCGCCAACGCTGAAGCTTTCTTT. Translating gives CASRFGGANAEAFF. Full variable domain (missing parts from reference TRBV5-4 and TRBJ1-1): ETGVTQSPTHLIKTRGQQVTLRCSSQSGHNTVSWYQQALGQGPQFIFQYYREEENGRGNFPPRFSGLQFPNYSSELNVNALELDDSALYLCASRFGGANAEAFFGQGTRLTVV.

CDR3: CASSSPGQGAGIQYF. DNA of the CDR3: TGTGCCAGCAGCTCTCCGGGACAGGGGGCGGGCATTCAGTACTTC. The V gene is TRBV7-2, the J gene TRBJ2-4; 12 bases line up with TRBD1. The germline CDR1 and CDR2 sequences are SGHTA and FQGNSA. The CDR3 totals 15 residues. The trim removed 4 bases at V and 9 bases at J, leaving 7 bases unmatched.

The rearrangement joins TRBV2 to TRBJ2-2; no clear D. Per germline, CDR1 SNHLY and CDR2 FYNNEI. V shed 3 bases and J shed 2 bases, with 4 bases lying between them. CDR3 length: 13 amino acids. The CDR3 is CASSDENTGELFF. Written as DNA, the CDR3 is TGTGCCAGCAGTGACGAAAACACCGGGGAGCTGTTTTTT.

The sample holds a few counts of this clone. The V and J genes are TRBV3-1 (or the pseudogene TRBV3-2) and TRBJ2-3; D gene uncertain. The ends were cut back, 4 bases at V and 6 bases at J, with 20 bases in the middle. This CDR3 region has 16 residues. Germline assignment: CDR1 LGHDT and CDR2 YNNKEL (reference sequence). The CDR3 nucleotides are TGTGCCAGCAGCCTCCGGACGGATGCGCTGGCCGATACGCAGTATTTT. This encodes CASSLRTDALADTQYF.

The chain links TRBV11-3 to TRBJ2-5; the match to TRBD2 covers 8 bases. With V trimmed by 7 bases and J by 5 bases, 9 bases remained unmatched. Germline V gives CDR1 SGHNT, CDR2 YENEEA. There are 14 residues in the CDR3. The CDR3 loop is CASTSPGGRETQYF. The DNA for the CDR3 is TGTGCCAGCACCTCGCCGGGGGGGCGGGAGACCCAGTACTTC.

The V and J genes are TRBV30 and TRBJ2-7; 8 bases align to TRBD2. CDR3 length: 14 amino acids. Trimming removed 2 bases from V and 1 base from J; junction bases left unmatched: 4. Germline CDR1 is GTSNPN and CDR2 is SVGIG (reference sequence). For the CDR3, the DNA is TGTGCCTGGAGTCCGGGGGGGGAATCCTACGAGCAGTACTTC. It translates to CAWSPGGESYEQYF.

The chain couples TRBV7-2 to TRBJ2-7, with 9 bases lining up with TRBD1. The CDR3 consists of 16 residues. V trimming: 5 bases; J trimming: 7 bases; junction bases outside the gene matches: 15. Germline CDR1 is SGHTA and CDR2 is FQGNSA. This CDR3 reads CASSLNGQGLGGEQYF. CDR3 sequence (DNA): TGTGCCAGCAGCCTGAACGGACAGGGGCTAGGGGGGGAGCAGTACTTC.

The V gene is TRBV7-2, the J gene TRBJ2-1; TRBD2 agrees at 9 bases. The CDR3 runs to 16 residues. The germline V gene has CDR1 SGHTA and CDR2 FQGNSA. After removal of 1 base from V and 9 bases from J, the junction contained 10 bases not matched to a gene. The CDR3 loop reads CASSLGRREGQGEQFF. For the CDR3, the DNA is TGTGCCAGCAGCTTAGGACGGCGGGAGGGCCAAGGTGAGCAGTTCTTC.

This chain uses TRBV5-1 with TRBJ2-5; 13 bases fit TRBD2. The CDR3 consists of 16 residues. V lost 6 bases, J lost 5 bases, and 10 bases stayed unmatched. Germline CDR1 SGHRS, CDR2 YFSETQ. CDR3 amino acids: CASTHRTSGSLETQYF. DNA for the CDR3: TGCGCCAGCACCCATCGGACTAGCGGGAGTCTGGAGACCCAGTACTTC.

The V gene is TRBV12-5, the J gene TRBJ1-5; D not certain. CDR1 is LGHNT, CDR2 FRNRAP, per germline. This CDR3 comprises 12 residues. Trimming removed 1 base at V and 6 bases at J, with 4 bases between. The CDR3 region has the DNA TGTGCTAGTGGTTTGGAGGGTCAGCCCCAGCATTTT. Translation gives CASGLEGQPQHF.